Reported below is one T cell receptor (beta chain). The antigen is undetermined. The sample carries other DNA sequences with the same CDR3. The data were produced by immunoSEQ multiplex PCR, yet TCRdb's version contains in-frame clones alone and is incomplete. The table records 2 million to 2.5 million clones, approximately 96% of them present only once. This specimen belongs to a study of shared clonotypes between healthy human individuals. Study observations and caveats: Non-shared clonotypes showed lower generation probabilities than clonotypes common to all four donors.

CDR1 is SGHNT, CDR2 YYREEE, per germline (reference sequence). V gave up 1 base and J gave up 3 bases; unmatched junction bases: 3. The CDR3 sequence is 14 residues long. The sequenced sample consisted of naive CD4+ T cells sorted from blood. Subset denoted: CD45RA+ positively selected. This chain connects TRBV5-4 to TRBJ2-7; TRBD1 aligns across 8 bases. The receptor comes from a man younger than 30 in good health. The CDR3: CASSLQGASYEQYF. DNA of the CDR3: TGTGCCAGCAGCTTGCAGGGGGCGAGCTACGAGCAGTACTTC.